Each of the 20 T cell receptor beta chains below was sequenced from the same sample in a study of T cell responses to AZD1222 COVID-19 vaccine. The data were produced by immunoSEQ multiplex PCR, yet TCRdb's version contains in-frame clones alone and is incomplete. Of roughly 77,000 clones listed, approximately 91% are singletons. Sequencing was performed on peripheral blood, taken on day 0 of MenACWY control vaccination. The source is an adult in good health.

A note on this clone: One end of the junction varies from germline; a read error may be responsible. The CDR3 DNA follows: TGTGCCAGCTCCCGGGCACAGGGCGAGCACTTC. Its translation: CASSRAQGEHF. This sequence joins TRBV2 and TRBJ2-7, with a weak D call TRBD1 (6 bases). This CDR3 has 11 residues. Germline-derived CDR1 and CDR2 are SNHLY and FYNNEI.

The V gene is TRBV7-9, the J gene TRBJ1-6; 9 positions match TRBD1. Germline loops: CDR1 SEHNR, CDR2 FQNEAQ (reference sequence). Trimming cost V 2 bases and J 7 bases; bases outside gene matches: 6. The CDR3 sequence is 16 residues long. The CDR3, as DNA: TGTGCCAGCAGCTTATCTCCGGGACAGGGAAATTCACCCCTCCACTTT. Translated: CASSLSPGQGNSPLHF.

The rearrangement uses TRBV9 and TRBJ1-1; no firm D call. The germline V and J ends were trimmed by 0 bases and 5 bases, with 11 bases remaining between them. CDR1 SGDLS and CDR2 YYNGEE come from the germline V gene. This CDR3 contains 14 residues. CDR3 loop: CASSVDVGGTEAFF. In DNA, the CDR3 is TGTGCCAGCAGCGTAGACGTTGGAGGGACTGAAGCTTTCTTT.

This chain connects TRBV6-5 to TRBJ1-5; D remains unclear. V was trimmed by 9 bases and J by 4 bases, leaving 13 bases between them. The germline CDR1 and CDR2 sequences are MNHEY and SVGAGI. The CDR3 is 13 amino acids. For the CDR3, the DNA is TGTGCCAGTCGAGGACCGGGGAATCAGCCCCAGCATTTT. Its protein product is CASRGPGNQPQHF.

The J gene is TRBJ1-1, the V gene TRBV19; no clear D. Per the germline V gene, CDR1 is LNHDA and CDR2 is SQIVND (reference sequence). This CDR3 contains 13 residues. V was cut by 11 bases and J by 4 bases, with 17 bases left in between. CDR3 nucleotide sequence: TGTGCCGTCGGCCCGTCCCTCTTCACTGAAGCTTTCTTT. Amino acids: CAVGPSLFTEAFF.

Here the CDR3 DNA reads TGTGCCAGCAGCGTAGTTTTCCCAGGCAGGGGATCACCCCTCCACTTT. Residues: CASSVVFPGRGSPLHF. The chain carries TRBV9 and TRBJ1-6; maybe TRBD1 (6 bases). The CDR3 loop spans 16 amino acids. V was pared by 0 bases and J by 10 bases, with 17 bases between. CDR1 is SGDLS and CDR2 is YYNGEE in the germline V gene.

As DNA, the CDR3 is TGTGCCAGCAGCTTAGATCCGGTGGGGAATGGCTACACCTTC. Amino acid sequence: CASSLDPVGNGYTF. This sequence joins TRBV7-9 and TRBJ1-2, with D unresolved. Germline CDR1 is SEHNR and CDR2 is FQNEAQ (reference sequence). The CDR3 runs to 14 residues. V was shortened by 1 base and J by 6 bases, with 12 bases between the two germline ends.

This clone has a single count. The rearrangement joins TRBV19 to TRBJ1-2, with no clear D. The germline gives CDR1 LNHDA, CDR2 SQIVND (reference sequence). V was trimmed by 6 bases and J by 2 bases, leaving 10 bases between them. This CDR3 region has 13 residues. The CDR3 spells CASRPLGNYGYTF. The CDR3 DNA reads TGTGCCAGTAGACCCCTAGGCAACTATGGCTACACCTTC.

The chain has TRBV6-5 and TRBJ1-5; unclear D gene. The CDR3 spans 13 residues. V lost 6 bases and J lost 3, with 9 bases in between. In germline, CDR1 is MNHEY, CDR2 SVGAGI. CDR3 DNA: TGTGCCAGCAGCCCGGGGAACAATCAGCCCCAGCATTTT. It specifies CASSPGNNQPQHF.

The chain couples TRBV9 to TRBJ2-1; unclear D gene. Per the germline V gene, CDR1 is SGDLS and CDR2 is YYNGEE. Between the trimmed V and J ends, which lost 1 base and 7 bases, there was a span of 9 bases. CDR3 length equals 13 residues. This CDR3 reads CASSVSGFNEQFF. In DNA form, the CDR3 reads TGTGCCAGCAGCGTATCCGGGTTTAATGAGCAGTTCTTC.

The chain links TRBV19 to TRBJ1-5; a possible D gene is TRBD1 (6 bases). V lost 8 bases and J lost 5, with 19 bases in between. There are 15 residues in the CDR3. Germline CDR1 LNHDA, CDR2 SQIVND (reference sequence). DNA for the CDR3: TGTGCCAGTTCCGACCGGGACATAGGCGATCAGCCCCAGCATTTT. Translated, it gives CASSDRDIGDQPQHF.

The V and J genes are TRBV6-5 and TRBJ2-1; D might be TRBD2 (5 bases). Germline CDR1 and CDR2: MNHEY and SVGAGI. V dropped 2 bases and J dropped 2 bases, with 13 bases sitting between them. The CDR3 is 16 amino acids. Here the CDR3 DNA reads TGTGCCAGCAGTTACCGCGGATCGGGGACCTACAATGAGCAGTTCTTC. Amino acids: CASSYRGSGTYNEQFF.

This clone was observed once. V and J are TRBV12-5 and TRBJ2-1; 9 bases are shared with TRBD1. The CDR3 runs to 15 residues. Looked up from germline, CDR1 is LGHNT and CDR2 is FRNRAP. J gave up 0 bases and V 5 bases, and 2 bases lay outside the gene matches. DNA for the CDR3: TGTGCTAGTGGTACGGGACAGGGCTCCTACAATGAGCAGTTCTTC. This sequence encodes CASGTGQGSYNEQFF.

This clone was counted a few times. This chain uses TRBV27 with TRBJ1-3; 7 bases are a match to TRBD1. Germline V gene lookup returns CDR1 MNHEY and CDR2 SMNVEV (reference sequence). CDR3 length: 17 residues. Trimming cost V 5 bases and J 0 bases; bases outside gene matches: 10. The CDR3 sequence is CASSPTGATTSGNTIYF. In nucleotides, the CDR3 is TGTGCCAGCAGTCCTACAGGGGCCACCACCTCTGGAAACACCATATATTTT.

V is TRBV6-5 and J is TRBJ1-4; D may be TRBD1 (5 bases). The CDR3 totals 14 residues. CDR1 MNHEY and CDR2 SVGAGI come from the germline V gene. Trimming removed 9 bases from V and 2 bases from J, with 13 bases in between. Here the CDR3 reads CASGVGTTNEKLFF. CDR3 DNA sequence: TGTGCCAGTGGAGTAGGGACCACTAATGAAAAACTGTTTTTT.

The chain's CDR3 is CASSYGAESWPQHF. CDR3 nucleotide sequence: TGTGCCAGCAGTTACGGGGCAGAATCTTGGCCCCAGCATTTT. The chain links TRBV6-2 or TRBV6-3 to TRBJ1-5; D might be TRBD1 (5 bases). Germline values: CDR1 MNHEY, CDR2 SVGEGT. CDR3 length: 14 amino acids. Trimming took 2 bases from V and 9 from J, leaving 14 bases between them.

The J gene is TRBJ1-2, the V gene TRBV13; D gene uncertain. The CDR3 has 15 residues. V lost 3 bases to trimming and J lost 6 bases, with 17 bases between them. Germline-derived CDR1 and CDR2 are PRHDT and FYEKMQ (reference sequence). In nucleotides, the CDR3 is TGTGCCAGCAGCTTGCTTGGAATGTCCACTAATGGCTACACCTTC. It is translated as CASSLLGMSTNGYTF. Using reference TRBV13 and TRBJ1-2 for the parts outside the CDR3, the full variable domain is AAGVIQSPRHLIKEKRETATLKCYPIPRHDTVYWYQQGPGQDPQFLISFYEKMQSDKGSIPDRFSAQQFSDYHSELNMSSLELGDSALYFCASSLLGMSTNGYTFGSGTRLTVV.

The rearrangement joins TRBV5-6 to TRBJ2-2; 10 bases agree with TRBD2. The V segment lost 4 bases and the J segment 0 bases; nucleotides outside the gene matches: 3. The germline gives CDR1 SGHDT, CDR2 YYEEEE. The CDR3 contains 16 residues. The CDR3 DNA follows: TGTGCCAGCAGCCCTCTAGCGGGGGCGAACACCGGGGAGCTGTTTTTT. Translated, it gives CASSPLAGANTGELFF.

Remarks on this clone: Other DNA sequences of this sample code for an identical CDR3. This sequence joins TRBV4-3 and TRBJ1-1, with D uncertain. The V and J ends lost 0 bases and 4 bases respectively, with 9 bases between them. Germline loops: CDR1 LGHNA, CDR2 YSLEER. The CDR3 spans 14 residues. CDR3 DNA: TGCGCCAGCAGCCAAGAGGGAGGGATCACTGAAGCTTTCTTT. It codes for CASSQEGGITEAFF.

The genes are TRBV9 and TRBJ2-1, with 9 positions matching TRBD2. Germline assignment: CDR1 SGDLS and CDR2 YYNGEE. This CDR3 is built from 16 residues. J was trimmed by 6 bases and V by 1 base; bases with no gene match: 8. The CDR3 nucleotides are TGTGCCAGCAGCGTAAAGGTAGCGGGGGCGAGCAATGAGCAGTTCTTC. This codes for CASSVKVAGASNEQFF.